This T cell receptor (beta chain) was observed in a study of human T cells and chemical hapten exposure. Study conclusions and caveats: DPC sensitization produced no change in TCRs with frequency above 1 in 1000.

This clonotype was found many times. Its antigen is not known. Specified time point: patch test 1, 2 weeks after DPC sensitization. Treatment of the sample: therapeutic diphenylcyclopropenone sensitization with weekly scalp DPC. It was from unfractionated whole blood that total RNA was extracted. TCRdb called the RACE reads again in MiXCR, with one record for every CDR3 protein. Of under 60,000 distinct CDR3 sequences listed, roughly 9.6% are singletons. The CDR3 consists of 18 residues. Germline V CDR1 and CDR2: MRHNA, SNTAGT. V was clipped by 7 bases and J by 6 bases; unmatched bases: 16. The clonotype comes from a woman in her thirties or forties with alopecia areata. Some clones in this sample may be carry-over from other donors' samples. The sequences come from whole blood, collected in connection with sensitization to the hapten diphenylcyclopropenone (DPC). This rearrangement joins TRBV6-4 to TRBJ2-1, with 12 bases aligning to TRBD2. The CDR3 is CASTPRDRTSGNSNEQFF. In DNA form, the CDR3 reads TGTGCCAGCACTCCGAGGGATAGGACTAGCGGGAACTCCAATGAGCAGTTCTTC.